Only a few counts were recorded for the clone carrying this TCR beta chain. Antigen: not known. The PCR had 60 Vbeta and 13 Jbeta primers. Method: immunoSEQ multiplex PCR; TCRdb's copy keeps in-frame clones and lacks some. In the table there are 75,000 to 95,000 clones, around 77% of which are singletons. CDR1 and CDR2 from the germline V gene are SGHTA and FQGNSA. This CDR3 comprises 15 residues. Trimming cost V 6 bases and J 12 bases, with 24 bases left between them. This entry belongs to a study of cytomegalovirus exposure and HLA in healthy donors. Study-level points and caveats: Follow-up analysis later connected one missense variant in DCLRE1C with trimming of TCR beta V- and J-genes. According to the study, roughly 160 TCR beta chains were cytomegalovirus-associated. The majority of CMV-associated TCR beta chains were reported as apparently HLA-restricted in a later analysis. Despite most TCR sequences being rare, some public TCRs occurred in many donors.

The rearrangement joins TRBV7-2 to TRBJ2-1; weak D call: TRBD1 (6 bases). The sequence was obtained from a man over 45 in good health and CMV-seronegative. Sequencing was performed on PBMCs. The CDR3 region is CASRVDSSSFQWQFF. The DNA of the CDR3 is TGTGCCAGCAGAGTGGACAGCTCATCTTTCCAGTGGCAGTTCTTC.